This TCR beta chain is from a study of blood T cells in healthy people across ages. Through a sample-barcoded 5' primer and a J-beta primer mix, a second PCR was run for roughly 6 to 12 cycles. One entry per CDR3 protein, called by TCRdb with MiXCR from the 5' RACE reads. The sample records around 820,000 distinct CDR3 sequences, 25% being singletons. These data were also reused for a study on T cells of mothers and their children. According to that study: The second PCR's M1S primer added sample barcodes and 2-4 random nucleotides.

The sequencing input was blood. The clonotype originates from a boy aged 5-17 years in good health.

The CDR3: CASSLDIGMETQYF. The CDR3 region has the DNA TGTGCCAGCAGTTTGGACATTGGTATGGAGACCCAGTACTTC. This sequence joins TRBV12-3 or TRBV12-4 and TRBJ2-5, with D possibly TRBD1 on 5 matching bases. Trimming removed 3 bases at V and 5 bases at J, with 13 bases between. CDR3 length: 14 residues.